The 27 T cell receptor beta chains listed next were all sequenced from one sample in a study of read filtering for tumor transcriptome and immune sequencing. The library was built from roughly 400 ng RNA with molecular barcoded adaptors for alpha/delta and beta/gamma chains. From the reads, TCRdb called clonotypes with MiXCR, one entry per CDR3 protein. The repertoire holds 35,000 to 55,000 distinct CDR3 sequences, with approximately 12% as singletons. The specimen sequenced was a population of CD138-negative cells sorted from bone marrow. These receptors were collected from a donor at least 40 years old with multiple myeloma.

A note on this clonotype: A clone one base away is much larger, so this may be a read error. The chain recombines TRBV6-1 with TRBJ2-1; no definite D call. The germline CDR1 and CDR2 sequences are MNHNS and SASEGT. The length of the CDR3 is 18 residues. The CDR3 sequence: CASSELIGSISSYDEQFF. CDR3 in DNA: TGTGCCAGCAGTGAATTAATTGGTTCGATTAGCTCCTACGATGAGCAGTTCTTC.

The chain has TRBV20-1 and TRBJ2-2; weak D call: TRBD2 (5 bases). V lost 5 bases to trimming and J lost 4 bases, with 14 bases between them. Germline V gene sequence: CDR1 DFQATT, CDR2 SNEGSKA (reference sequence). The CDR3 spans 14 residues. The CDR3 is CSAPTRHGTGELFF. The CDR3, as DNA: TGCAGTGCTCCTACTAGACACGGCACCGGGGAGCTGTTTTTT.

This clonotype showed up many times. CDR3 bases: TGTGCCAGCAGTTCAGGGGATGGCTCCTACGAGCAGTACTTC. It translates to CASSSGDGSYEQYF. The chain is built from TRBV6-5 and TRBJ2-7; D may be TRBD1 (6 bases). CDR1 MNHEY and CDR2 SVGAGI come from the germline V gene. V shed 4 bases and J shed 0 bases, with 10 bases lying between them. The CDR3 consists of 14 residues.

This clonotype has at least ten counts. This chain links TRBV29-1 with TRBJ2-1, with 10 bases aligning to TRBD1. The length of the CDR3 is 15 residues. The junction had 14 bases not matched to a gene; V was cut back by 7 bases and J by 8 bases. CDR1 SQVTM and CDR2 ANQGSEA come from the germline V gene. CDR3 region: CSGKAGTGVSDEQFF. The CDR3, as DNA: TGCAGCGGCAAAGCCGGGACAGGGGTTAGTGATGAGCAGTTCTTC.

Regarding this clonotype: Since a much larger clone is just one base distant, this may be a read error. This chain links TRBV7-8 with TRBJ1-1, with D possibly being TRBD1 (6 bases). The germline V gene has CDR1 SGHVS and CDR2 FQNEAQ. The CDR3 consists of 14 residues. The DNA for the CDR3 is TGTGCCAGCAGCTCACAGGGCCCGAACACTGAAGCTCTCTTT. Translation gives CASSSQGPNTEALF.

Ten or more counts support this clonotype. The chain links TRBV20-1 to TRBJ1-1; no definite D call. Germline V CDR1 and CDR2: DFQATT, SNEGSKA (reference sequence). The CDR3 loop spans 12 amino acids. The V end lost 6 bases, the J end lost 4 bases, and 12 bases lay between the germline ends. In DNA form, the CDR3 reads TGCAGTGCCCTGGACTGGAGCACTGAAGCTTTCTTT. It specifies CSALDWSTEAFF.

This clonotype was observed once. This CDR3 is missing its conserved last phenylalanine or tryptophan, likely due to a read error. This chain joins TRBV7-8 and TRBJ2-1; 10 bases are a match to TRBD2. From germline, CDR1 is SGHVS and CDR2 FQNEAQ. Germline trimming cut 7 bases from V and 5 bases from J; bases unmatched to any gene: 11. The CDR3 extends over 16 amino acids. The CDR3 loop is CASTSEAGGRDNEQFC. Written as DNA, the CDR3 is TGTGCCAGCACATCAGAAGCGGGAGGGAGGGACAATGAGCAGTTCTGC.

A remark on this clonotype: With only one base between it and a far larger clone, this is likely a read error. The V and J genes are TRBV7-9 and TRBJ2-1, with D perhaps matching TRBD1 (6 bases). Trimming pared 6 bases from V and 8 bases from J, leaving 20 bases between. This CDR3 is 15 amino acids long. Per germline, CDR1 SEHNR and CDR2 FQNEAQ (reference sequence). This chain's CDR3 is CASSPQGGIVDEQFF. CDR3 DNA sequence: TGTGCCAGCAGTCCACAGGGTGGTATTGTTGATGAGCAGTTCTTC. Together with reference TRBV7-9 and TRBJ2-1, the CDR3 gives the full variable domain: DTGVSQNPRHKITKRGQNVTFRCDPISEHNRLYWYRQTLGQGPEFLTYFQNEAQLEKSRLLSDRFSAERPKGSFSTLEIQRTEQGDSAMYLCASSPQGGIVDEQFFGPGTRLTVL.

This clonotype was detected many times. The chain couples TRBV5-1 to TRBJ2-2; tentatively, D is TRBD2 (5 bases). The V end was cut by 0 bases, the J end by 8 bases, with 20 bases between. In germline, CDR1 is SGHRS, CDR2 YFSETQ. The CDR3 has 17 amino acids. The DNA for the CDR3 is TGCGCCAGCAGCTTGGAAACCAGAAATCGGCTAGCTGGGGAGCTGTTTTTT. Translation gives CASSLETRNRLAGELFF.

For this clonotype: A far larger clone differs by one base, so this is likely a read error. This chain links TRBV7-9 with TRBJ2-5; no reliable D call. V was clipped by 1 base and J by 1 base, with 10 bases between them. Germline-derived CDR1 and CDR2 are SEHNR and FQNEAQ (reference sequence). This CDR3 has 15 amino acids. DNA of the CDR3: TGTGCCAGCAGCTTAGGGCCAGCCCTCCAAGAGACCCAGTACTTC. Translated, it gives CASSLGPALQETQYF.

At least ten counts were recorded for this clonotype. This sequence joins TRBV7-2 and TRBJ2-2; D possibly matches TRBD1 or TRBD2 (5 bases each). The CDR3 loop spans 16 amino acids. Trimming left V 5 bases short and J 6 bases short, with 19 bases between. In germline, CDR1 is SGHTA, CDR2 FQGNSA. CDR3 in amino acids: CASSLPPGPGAGELFF. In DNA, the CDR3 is TGTGCCAGCAGCCTACCTCCGGGACCCGGGGCCGGGGAGCTGTTTTTT.

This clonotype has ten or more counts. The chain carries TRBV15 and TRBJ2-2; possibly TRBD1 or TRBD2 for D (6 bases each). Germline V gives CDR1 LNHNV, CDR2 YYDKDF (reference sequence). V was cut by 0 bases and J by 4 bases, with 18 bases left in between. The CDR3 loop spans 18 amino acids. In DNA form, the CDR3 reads TGTGCCACCAGCAGAGAAGGTGGGGGGCGTTTTAGCACCGGGGAGCTGTTTTTT. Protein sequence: CATSREGGGRFSTGELFF.

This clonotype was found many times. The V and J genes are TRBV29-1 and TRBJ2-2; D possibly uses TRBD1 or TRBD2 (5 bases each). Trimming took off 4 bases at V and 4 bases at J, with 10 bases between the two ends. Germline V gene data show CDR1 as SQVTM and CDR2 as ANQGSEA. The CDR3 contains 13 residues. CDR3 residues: CSVGGWGTGELFF. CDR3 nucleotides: TGCAGCGTTGGGGGGTGGGGCACCGGGGAGCTGTTTTTT.

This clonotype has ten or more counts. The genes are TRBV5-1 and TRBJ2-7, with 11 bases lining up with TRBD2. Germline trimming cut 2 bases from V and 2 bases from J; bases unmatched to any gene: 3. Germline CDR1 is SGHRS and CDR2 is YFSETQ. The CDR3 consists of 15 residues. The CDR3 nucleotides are TGCGCCAGCAGCTTAATGACTAGCGGGACCTACGAGCAGTACTTC. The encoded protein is CASSLMTSGTYEQYF. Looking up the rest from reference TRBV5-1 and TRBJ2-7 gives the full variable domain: KAGVTQTPRYLIKTRGQQVTLSCSPISGHRSVSWYQQTPGQGLQFLFEYFSETQRNKGNFPGRFSGRQFSNSRSEMNVSTLELGDSALYLCASSLMTSGTYEQYFGPGTRLTVT.

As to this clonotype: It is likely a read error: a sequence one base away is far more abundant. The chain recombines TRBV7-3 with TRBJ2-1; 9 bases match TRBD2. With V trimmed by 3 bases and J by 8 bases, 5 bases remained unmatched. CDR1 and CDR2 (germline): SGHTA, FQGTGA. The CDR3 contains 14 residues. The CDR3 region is CASSFSGGYDEQFF. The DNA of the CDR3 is TGTGCCAGCAGCTTTAGCGGGGGATACGATGAGCAGTTCTTC.

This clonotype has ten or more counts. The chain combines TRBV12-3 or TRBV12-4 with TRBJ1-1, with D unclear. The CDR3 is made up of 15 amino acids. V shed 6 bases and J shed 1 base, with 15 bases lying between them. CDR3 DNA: TGTGCCAGCAGCCTCCGGACGGGGTGGAACACTGAAGCTTTCTTT. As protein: CASSLRTGWNTEAFF.

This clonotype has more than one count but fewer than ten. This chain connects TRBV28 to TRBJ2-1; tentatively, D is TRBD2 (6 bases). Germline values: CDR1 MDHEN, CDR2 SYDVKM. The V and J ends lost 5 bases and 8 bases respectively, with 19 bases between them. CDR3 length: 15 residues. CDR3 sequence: CASSPEAGGRDEQFF. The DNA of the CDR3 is TGTGCCAGCAGTCCCGAAGCCGGAGGGCGGGATGAGCAGTTCTTC.

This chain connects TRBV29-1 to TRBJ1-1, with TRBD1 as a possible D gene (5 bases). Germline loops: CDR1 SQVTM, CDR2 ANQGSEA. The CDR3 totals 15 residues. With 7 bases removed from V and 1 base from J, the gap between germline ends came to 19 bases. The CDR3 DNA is TGCAGCGGGGGAGGGTCCTGGGGCGAGAACACTGAAGCTTTCTTT. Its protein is CSGGGSWGENTEAFF. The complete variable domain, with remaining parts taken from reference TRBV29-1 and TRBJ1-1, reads SAVISQKPSRDICQRGTSLTIQCQVDSQVTMMFWYRQQPGQSLTLIATANQGSEATYESGFVIDKFPISRPNLTFSTLTVSNMSPEDSSIYLCSGGGSWGENTEAFFGQGTRLTVV.

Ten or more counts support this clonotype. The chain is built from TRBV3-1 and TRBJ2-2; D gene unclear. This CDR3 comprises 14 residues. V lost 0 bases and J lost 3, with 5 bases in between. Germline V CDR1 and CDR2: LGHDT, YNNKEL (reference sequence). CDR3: CASSQDSYTGELFF. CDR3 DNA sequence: TGTGCCAGCAGCCAAGACTCGTACACCGGGGAGCTGTTTTTT.

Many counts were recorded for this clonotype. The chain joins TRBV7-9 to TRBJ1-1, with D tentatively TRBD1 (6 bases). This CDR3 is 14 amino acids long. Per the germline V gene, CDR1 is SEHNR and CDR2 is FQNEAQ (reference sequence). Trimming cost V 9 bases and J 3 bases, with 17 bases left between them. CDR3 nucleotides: TGTGCCAGTAAGGGAGGGGGGCAGGACACTGAAGCTTTCTTT. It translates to CASKGGGQDTEAFF.

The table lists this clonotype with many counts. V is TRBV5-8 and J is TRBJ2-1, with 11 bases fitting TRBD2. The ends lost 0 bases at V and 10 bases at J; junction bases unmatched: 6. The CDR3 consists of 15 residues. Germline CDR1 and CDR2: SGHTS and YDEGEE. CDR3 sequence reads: CASSLVTSGILEQFF. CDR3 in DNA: TGTGCCAGCAGCTTGGTGACTAGCGGGATCTTAGAGCAGTTCTTC.

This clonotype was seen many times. CDR3 residues: CASSPGREREDFRAKNIQYF. The CDR3, as DNA: TGTGCCAGCAGCCCCGGTAGAGAGCGGGAGGATTTTAGAGCCAAAAACATTCAGTACTTC. The rearrangement uses TRBV6-2 or TRBV6-3 and TRBJ2-4, with 9 bases fitting TRBD2. Looked up from germline, CDR1 is MNHEY and CDR2 is SVGEGT. This CDR3 comprises 20 residues. The J segment lost 0 bases and the V segment lost 6 bases, leaving 18 bases of the junction unmatched.

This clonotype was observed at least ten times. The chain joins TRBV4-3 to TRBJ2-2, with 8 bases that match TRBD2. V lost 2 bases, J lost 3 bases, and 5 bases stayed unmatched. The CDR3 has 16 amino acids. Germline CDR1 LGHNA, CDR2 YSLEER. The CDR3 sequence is CASSQLAGLHTGELFF. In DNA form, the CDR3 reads TGCGCCAGCAGCCAATTAGCGGGACTGCACACCGGGGAGCTGTTTTTT.

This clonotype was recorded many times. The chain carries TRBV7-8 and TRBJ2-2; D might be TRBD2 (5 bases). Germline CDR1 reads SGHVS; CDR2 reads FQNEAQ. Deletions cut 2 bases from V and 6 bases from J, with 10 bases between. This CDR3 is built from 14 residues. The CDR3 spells CASSLYEGPGELFF. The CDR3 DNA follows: TGTGCCAGCAGCTTATATGAGGGCCCCGGGGAGCTGTTTTTT.

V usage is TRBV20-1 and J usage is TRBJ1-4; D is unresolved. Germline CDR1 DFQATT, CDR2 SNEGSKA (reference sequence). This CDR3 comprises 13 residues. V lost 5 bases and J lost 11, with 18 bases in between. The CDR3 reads CSAADRASNKLFF. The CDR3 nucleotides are TGCAGTGCTGCGGACCGGGCCTCGAACAAACTGTTTTTT.

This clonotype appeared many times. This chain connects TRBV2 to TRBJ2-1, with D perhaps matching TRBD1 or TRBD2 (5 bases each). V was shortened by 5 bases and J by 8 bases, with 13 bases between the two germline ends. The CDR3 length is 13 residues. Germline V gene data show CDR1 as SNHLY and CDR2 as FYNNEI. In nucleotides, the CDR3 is TGTGCCAGCAGTCCAATTCGAGGGGATGAGCAGTTCTTC. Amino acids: CASSPIRGDEQFF.

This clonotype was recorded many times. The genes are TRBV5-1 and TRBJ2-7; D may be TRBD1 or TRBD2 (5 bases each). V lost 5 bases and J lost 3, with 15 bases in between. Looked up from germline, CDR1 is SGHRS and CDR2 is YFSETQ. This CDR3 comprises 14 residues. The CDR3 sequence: CASRVRDGDYEQYF. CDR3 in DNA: TGCGCCAGCAGGGTCAGGGACGGGGACTACGAGCAGTACTTC.